A single sample is the source of the 12 T cell receptor beta chains below, sequenced in a study of blood T cell repertoires in COVID-19. Assay: immunoSEQ multiplex PCR; the TCRdb copy retains only in-frame clones and omits some. Among 190,000 or so clones, approximately 88% were seen once, and the ten largest hold 6.7%. Sequenced input: peripheral blood. The receptors originated from a middle-aged man with acute or convalescent COVID-19.

This rearrangement joins TRBV5-1 to TRBJ2-2; 9 bases match TRBD1. The trim removed 5 bases at V and 3 bases at J, leaving 5 bases unmatched. CDR1 and CDR2 from the germline V gene are SGHRS and YFSETQ. CDR3 length equals 15 residues. The CDR3 loop reads CASRSGQGYTGELFF. CDR3 DNA sequence: TGCGCCAGCAGATCGGGACAGGGCTACACCGGGGAGCTGTTTTTT.

This clone was seen a single time. This chain joins TRBV20-1 and TRBJ1-5; no clear D gene. This CDR3 contains 13 residues. Looked up from germline, CDR1 is DFQATT and CDR2 is SNEGSKA (reference sequence). The V end was cut by 3 bases, the J end by 7 bases, with 13 bases between. CDR3 residues: CSASWRVQQPQHF. The DNA for the CDR3 is TGCAGTGCTAGTTGGAGGGTCCAACAGCCCCAGCATTTT.

The chain combines TRBV7-2 with TRBJ1-2, with D possibly matching TRBD1 (5 bases). This CDR3 region has 12 residues. Trimming took 5 bases from V and 10 from J, leaving 14 bases between them. Looked up from germline, CDR1 is SGHTA and CDR2 is FQGNSA. CDR3 nucleotide sequence: TGTGCCAGCAGCCCTAGGGGCAGCGACTACACCTTC. This translates into CASSPRGSDYTF.

The chain joins TRBV7-2 to TRBJ2-3; TRBD2 might be the D (6 bases). The CDR3 has 17 amino acids. Looked up from germline, CDR1 is SGHTA and CDR2 is FQGNSA. Deletions cut 0 bases from V and 0 bases from J, with 13 bases between. CDR3 DNA: TGTGCCAGCAGCTTAGCCGGGACTGTAGGTAGCACAGATACGCAGTATTTT. As protein: CASSLAGTVGSTDTQYF.

The chain has TRBV19 and TRBJ2-7; tentative D call: TRBD2 (6 bases). CDR3 size: 15 residues. V lost 3 bases to trimming and J lost 3 bases, with 15 bases between them. CDR1 and CDR2 from the germline V gene are LNHDA and SQIVND (reference sequence). The CDR3 sequence is CASSIYTGLFYEQYF. Written as DNA, the CDR3 is TGTGCCAGTAGTATCTATACGGGACTGTTCTACGAGCAGTACTTC.

The CDR3 loop reads CASSQARRFTGNTIYF. In nucleotides, the CDR3 is TGTGCCAGCAGCCAAGCTAGAAGGTTTACTGGAAACACCATATATTTT. This chain uses TRBV14 with TRBJ1-3; D is unclear. CDR3 length: 16 residues. V lost 1 base and J lost 2, with 12 bases in between. CDR1 is SGHDN, CDR2 FVKESK, per germline.

The rearrangement uses TRBV7-8 and TRBJ2-7; 7 positions agree with TRBD1. V dropped 2 bases and J dropped 6; count of bases not matched to a gene: 7. This CDR3 region has 14 residues. The germline V gene has CDR1 SGHVS and CDR2 FQNEAQ. The CDR3 region is CASSLIGTGAEQYF. The CDR3 nucleotides read TGTGCCAGCAGCTTAATAGGCACAGGGGCCGAGCAGTACTTC. The complete variable domain, with remaining parts taken from reference TRBV7-8 and TRBJ2-7, reads GAGVSQSPRYKVAKRGQDVALRCDPISGHVSLFWYQQALGQGPEFLTYFQNEAQLDKSGLPSDRFFAERPEGSVSTLKIQRTQQEDSAVYLCASSLIGTGAEQYFGPGTRLTVT.

The CDR3 DNA sequence: TGTGCCAGCAGCTTGGGCAGGAACTATGGCTACACCTTC. Its translation: CASSLGRNYGYTF. V gene TRBV5-6 combines with J gene TRBJ1-2; D gene ambiguous. The CDR3 runs 13 residues. V lost 0 bases and J 2 bases, leaving 5 bases between the germline ends. Germline lookup yields CDR1 SGHDT and CDR2 YYEEEE.

The chain is built from TRBV5-6 and TRBJ1-1; tentatively, D is TRBD1 (5 bases). V was trimmed by 3 bases and J by 1 base, leaving 10 bases between them. The CDR3 has 14 residues. The germline V gene has CDR1 SGHDT and CDR2 YYEEEE. CDR3 sequence reads: CASSSDITNTEAFF. The CDR3 DNA reads TGTGCCAGCAGCTCGGACATCACGAACACTGAAGCTTTCTTT.

In DNA form, the CDR3 reads TGTGCCAGCAGCCCGGACAGATACACAGATACGCAGTATTTT. Translation gives CASSPDRYTDTQYF. The V gene is TRBV7-2, the J gene TRBJ2-3, with TRBD1 as a possible D gene (6 bases). Germline V gene data show CDR1 as SGHTA and CDR2 as FQGNSA. This CDR3 is 14 amino acids long. V lost 5 bases and J lost 2, with 11 bases in between.

The J gene is TRBJ1-5, the V gene TRBV27, with unresolved D. Germline V gives CDR1 MNHEY, CDR2 SMNVEV (reference sequence). The ends were cut back, 6 bases at V and 0 bases at J, with 15 bases in the middle. This CDR3 has 16 amino acids. Written as DNA, the CDR3 is TGTGCCAGCAGCCGTCTAACTGAGCGTAGCAATCAGCCCCAGCATTTT. It specifies CASSRLTERSNQPQHF.

This chain connects TRBV9 to TRBJ2-1; the D gene is possibly TRBD1 (6 bases). The germline V gene has CDR1 SGDLS and CDR2 YYNGEE. V shed 0 bases and J shed 7 bases, with 14 bases lying between them. The CDR3 has 15 amino acids. The CDR3 loop reads CASSVDRGTRNEQFF. In DNA, the CDR3 is TGTGCCAGCAGCGTAGATAGGGGGACCCGAAATGAGCAGTTCTTC.